This T cell receptor beta chain was obtained from a study of long-term antiretroviral therapy in people with HIV. General study findings and limits: HIV repertoire CDR3 lengths ranged less widely than those of controls.

The CDR3 sequence is 16 residues long. Trimming took off 5 bases at V and 4 bases at J, with 19 bases between the two ends. The germline gives CDR1 MNHEY, CDR2 SMNVEV (reference sequence). As regards this clone: Its antigen is undetermined.

The run of the v3.0 immunoSEQ assay was at survey level. Only in-frame clones appear in the TCRdb table, and some are missing; sequencing was by immunoSEQ multiplex PCR. The repertoire includes tens of thousands of clones, roughly nine tenths of them detected once, and 4% sits in the top ten. This receptor was obtained from a woman between 45 and 60 years old with HIV. The starting material was unsorted PBMCs, obtained 1.2 years after starting antiretroviral therapy. The chain recombines TRBV27 with TRBJ2-3, with a possible D match to TRBD1 (5 bases). The CDR3 is CASSGVGRYRPDTQYF. The CDR3 nucleotides read TGTGCCAGCAGTGGGGTGGGGCGGTACCGACCAGATACGCAGTATTTT.